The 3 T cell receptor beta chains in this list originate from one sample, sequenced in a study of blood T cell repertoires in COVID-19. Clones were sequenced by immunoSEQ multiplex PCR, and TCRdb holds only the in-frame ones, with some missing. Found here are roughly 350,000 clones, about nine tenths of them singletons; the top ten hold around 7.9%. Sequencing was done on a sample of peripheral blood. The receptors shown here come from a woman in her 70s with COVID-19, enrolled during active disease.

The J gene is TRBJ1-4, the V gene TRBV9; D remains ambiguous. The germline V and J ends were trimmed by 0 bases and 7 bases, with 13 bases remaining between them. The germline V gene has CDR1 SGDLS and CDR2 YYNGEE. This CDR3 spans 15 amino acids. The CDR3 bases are TGTGCCAGCAGCGTAGCGGGTTCGACGAGTGAAAAACTGTTTTTT. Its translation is CASSVAGSTSEKLFF.

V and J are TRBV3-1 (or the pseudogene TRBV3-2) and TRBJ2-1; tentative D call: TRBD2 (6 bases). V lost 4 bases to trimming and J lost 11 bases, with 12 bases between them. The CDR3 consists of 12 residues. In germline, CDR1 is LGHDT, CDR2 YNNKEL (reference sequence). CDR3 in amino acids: CASSLRDLKQFF. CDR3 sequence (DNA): TGTGCCAGCAGCCTACGGGACTTGAAGCAGTTCTTC.

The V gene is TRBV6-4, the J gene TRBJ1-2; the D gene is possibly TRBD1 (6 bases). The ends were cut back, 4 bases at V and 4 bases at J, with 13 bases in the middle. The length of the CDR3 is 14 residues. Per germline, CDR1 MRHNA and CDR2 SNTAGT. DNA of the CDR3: TGTGCCAGCAGTGTTCAGGGGAGGGGCTATGGCTACACCTTC. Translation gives CASSVQGRGYGYTF.